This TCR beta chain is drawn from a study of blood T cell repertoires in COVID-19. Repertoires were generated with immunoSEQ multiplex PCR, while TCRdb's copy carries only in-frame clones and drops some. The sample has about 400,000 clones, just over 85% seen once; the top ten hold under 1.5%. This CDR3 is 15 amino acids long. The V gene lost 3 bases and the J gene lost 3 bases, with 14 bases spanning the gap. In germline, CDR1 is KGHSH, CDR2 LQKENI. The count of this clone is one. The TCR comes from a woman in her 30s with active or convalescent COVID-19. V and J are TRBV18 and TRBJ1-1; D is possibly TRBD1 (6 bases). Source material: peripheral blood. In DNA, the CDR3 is TGTGCCAGCTCACCGGTCCAAGGGGGGGACACTGAAGCTTTCTTT. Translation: CASSPVQGGDTEAFF.